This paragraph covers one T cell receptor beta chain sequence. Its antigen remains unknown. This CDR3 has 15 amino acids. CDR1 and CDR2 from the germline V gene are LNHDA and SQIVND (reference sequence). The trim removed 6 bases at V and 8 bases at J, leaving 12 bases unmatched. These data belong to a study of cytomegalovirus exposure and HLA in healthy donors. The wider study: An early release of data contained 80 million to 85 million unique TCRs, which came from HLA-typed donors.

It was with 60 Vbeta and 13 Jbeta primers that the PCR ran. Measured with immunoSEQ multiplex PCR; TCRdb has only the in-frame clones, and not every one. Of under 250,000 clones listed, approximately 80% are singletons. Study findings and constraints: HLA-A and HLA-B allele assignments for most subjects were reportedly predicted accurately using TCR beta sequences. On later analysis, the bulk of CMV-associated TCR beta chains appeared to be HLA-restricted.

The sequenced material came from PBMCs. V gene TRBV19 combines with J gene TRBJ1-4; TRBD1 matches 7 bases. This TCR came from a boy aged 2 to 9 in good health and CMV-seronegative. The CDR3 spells CASSPGDSVGEKLFF. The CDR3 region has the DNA TGTGCCAGTAGCCCTGGGGACAGTGTAGGGGAAAAACTGTTTTTT.